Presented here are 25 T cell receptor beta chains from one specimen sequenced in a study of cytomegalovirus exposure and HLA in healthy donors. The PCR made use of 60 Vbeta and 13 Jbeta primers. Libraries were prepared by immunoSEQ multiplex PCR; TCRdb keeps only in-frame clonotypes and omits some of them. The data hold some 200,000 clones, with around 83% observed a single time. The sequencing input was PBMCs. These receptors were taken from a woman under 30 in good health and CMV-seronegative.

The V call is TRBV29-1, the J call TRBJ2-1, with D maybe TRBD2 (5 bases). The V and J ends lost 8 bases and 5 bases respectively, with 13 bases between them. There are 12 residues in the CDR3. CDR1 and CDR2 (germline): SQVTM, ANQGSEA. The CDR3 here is CSIWTVNNEQFF. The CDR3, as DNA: TGCAGCATTTGGACTGTTAACAATGAGCAGTTCTTC.

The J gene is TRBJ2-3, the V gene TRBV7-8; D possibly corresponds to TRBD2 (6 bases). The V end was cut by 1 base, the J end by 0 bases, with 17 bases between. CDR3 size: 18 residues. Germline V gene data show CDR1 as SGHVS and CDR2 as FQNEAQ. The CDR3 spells CASSLEYRDSFSTDTQYF. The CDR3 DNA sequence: TGTGCCAGCAGCTTAGAATACCGGGACTCCTTTAGCACAGATACGCAGTATTTT.

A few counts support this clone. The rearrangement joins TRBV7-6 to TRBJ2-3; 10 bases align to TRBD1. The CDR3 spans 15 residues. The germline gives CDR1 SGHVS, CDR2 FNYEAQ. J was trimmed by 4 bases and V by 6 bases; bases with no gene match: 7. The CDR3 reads CASSSGTGASDTQYF. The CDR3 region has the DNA TGTGCCAGCAGTTCCGGGACAGGGGCGTCAGATACGCAGTATTTT.

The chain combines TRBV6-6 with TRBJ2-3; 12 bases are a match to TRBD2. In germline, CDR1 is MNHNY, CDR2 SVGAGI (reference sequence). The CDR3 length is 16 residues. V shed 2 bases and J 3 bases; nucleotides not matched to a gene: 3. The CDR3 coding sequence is TGTGCCAGCAGTTACGCGACTAGCGGGGGAACAGATACGCAGTATTTT. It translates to CASSYATSGGTDTQYF.

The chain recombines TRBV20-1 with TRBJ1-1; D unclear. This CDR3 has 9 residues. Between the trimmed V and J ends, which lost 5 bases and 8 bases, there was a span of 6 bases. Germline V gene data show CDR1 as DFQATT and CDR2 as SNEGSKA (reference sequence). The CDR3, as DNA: TGCAGTGCTGGGGAGGAAGCTTTCTTT. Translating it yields CSAGEEAFF.

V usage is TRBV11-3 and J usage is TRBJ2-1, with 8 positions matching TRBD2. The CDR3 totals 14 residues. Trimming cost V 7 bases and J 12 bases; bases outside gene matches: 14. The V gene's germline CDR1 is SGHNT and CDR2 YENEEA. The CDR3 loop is CASTLRAGGLGQFF. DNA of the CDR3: TGTGCCAGCACACTGAGGGCGGGAGGTCTCGGGCAGTTCTTC.

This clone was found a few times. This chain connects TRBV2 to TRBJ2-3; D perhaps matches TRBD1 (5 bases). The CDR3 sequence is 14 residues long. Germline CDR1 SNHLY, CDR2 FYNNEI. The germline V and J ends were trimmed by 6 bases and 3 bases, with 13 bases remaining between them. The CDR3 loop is CASRGLGLTDTQYF. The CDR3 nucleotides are TGTGCCAGCAGGGGGCTGGGGTTAACAGATACGCAGTATTTT.

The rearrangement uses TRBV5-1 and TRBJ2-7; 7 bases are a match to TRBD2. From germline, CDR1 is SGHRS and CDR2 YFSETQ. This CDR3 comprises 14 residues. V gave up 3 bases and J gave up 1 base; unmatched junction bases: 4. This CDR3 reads CASSSWGGSYEQYF. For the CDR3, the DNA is TGCGCCAGCAGCTCTTGGGGAGGGTCCTACGAGCAGTACTTC.

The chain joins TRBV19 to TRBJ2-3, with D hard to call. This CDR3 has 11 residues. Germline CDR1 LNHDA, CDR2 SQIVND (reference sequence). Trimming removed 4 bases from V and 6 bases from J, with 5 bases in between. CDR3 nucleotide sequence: TGTGCCAGTAGTACTCTGGATACGCAGTATTTT. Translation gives CASSTLDTQYF.

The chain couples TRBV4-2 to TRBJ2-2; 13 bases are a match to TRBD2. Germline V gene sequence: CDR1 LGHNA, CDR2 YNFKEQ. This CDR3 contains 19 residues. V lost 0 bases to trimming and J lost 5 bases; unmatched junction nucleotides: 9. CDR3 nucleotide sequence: TGTGCCAGCAGCCAAGAACTAGCGGGAGGGCCTATCGCAACCGGGGAGCTGTTTTTT. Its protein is CASSQELAGGPIATGELFF.

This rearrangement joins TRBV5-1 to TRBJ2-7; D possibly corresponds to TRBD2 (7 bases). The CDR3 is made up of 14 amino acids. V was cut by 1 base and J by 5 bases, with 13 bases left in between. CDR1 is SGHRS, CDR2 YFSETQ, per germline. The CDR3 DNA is TGCGCCAGCAGCTTGACGGAGGGGGGGAACGAGCAGTACTTC. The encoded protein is CASSLTEGGNEQYF.

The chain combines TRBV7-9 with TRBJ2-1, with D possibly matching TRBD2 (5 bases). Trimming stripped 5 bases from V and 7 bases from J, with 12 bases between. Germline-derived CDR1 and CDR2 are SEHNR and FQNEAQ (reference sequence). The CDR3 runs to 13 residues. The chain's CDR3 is CASSRRSGNEQFF. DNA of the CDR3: TGTGCCAGCAGCCGAAGATCGGGGAATGAGCAGTTCTTC.

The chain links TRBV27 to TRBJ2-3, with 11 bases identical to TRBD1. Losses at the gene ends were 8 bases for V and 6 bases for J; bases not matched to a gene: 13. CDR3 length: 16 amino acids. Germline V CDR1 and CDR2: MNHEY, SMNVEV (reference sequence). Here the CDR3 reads CASGPRSRTGGDTQYF. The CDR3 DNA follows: TGTGCCAGCGGGCCCCGTTCTAGGACAGGGGGCGATACGCAGTATTTT.

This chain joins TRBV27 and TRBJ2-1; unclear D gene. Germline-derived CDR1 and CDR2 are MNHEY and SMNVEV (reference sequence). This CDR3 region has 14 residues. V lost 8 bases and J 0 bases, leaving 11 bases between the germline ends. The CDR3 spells CASQAGLSYNEQFF. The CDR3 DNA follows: TGTGCCAGCCAGGCCGGCCTCTCCTACAATGAGCAGTTCTTC.

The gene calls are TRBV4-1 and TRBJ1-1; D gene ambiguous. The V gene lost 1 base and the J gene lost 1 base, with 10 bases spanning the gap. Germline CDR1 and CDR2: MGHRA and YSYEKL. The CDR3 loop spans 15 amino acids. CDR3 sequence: CASSQVVNGNTEAFF. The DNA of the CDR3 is TGCGCCAGCAGCCAAGTAGTTAACGGGAACACTGAAGCTTTCTTT.

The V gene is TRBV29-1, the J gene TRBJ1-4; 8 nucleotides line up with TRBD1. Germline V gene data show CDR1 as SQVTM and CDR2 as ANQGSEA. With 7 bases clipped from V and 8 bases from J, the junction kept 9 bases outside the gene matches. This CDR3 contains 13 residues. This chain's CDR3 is CSAPRGLKEKLFF. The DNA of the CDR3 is TGCAGCGCCCCCAGGGGGCTGAAAGAAAAACTGTTTTTT.

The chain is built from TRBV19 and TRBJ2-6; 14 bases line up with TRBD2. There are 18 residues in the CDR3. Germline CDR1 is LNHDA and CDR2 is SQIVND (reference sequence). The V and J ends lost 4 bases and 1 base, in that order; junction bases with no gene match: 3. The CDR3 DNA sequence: TGTGCCAGTAGTAAACGGACTAGCGGGAGGTCTGGGGCCAACGTCCTGACTTTC. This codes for CASSKRTSGRSGANVLTF.

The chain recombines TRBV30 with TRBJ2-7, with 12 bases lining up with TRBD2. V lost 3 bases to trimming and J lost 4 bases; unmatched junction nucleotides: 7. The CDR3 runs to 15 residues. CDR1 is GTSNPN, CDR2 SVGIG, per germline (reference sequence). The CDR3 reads CAWRETSGSKYEQYF. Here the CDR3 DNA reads TGTGCCTGGAGGGAGACTAGCGGGAGTAAGTACGAGCAGTACTTC.

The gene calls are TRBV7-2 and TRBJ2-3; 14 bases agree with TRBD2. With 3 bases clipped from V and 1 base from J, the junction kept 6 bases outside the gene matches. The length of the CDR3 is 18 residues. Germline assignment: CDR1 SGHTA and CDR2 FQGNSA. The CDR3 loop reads CASSFDPGLAGGTDTQYF. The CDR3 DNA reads TGTGCCAGCAGCTTCGACCCGGGACTAGCGGGGGGCACAGATACGCAGTATTTT.

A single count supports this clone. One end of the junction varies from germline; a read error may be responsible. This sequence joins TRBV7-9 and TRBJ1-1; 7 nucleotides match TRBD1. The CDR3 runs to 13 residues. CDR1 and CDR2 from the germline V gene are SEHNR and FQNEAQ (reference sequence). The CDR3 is CSSSLGQATEAFF. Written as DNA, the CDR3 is TGTTCCAGCAGCTTAGGACAGGCCACTGAAGCTTTCTTT.

The CDR3 bases are TGCGCCAGCAGCCAACGTCGGACTGGCACAGATACGCAGTATTTT. This sequence encodes CASSQRRTGTDTQYF. The chain is built from TRBV4-3 and TRBJ2-3; the D gene is possibly TRBD2 (5 bases). This CDR3 comprises 15 residues. Trimming took 2 bases from V and 1 from J, leaving 10 bases between them. The germline gives CDR1 LGHNA, CDR2 YSLEER.

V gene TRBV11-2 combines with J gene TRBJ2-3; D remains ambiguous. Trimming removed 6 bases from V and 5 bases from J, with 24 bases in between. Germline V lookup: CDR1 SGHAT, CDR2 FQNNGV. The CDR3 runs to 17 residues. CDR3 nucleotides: TGTGCCAGCAGTTCACCCTTCTCGCTCCCAAAGAGAGATACGCAGTATTTT. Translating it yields CASSSPFSLPKRDTQYF.

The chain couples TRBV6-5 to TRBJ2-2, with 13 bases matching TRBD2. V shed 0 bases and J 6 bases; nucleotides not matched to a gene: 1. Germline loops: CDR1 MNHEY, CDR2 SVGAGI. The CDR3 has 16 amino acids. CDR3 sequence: CASSYSTSGRAGELFF. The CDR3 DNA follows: TGTGCCAGCAGTTACTCCACTAGCGGGAGGGCCGGGGAGCTGTTTTTT.

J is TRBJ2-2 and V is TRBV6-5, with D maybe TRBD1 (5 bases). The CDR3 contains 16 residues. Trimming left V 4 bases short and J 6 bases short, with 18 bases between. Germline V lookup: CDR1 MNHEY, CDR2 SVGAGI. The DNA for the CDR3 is TGTGCCAGCAGTTTGACGTCAGGGTCTAGTGCCGGGGAGCTGTTTTTT. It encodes CASSLTSGSSAGELFF.

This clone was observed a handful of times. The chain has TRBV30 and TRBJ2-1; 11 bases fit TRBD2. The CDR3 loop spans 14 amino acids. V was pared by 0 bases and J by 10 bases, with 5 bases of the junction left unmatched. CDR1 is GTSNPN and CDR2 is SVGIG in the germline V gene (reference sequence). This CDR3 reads CAWSVLAGGREQFF. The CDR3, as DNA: TGTGCCTGGAGTGTTCTAGCGGGAGGTCGCGAGCAGTTCTTC.